Listed here are 5 T cell receptor beta chains from one sample, sequenced in a study of blood T cells in healthy people across ages. Combining a sample-barcoded 5' primer with a J-beta primer mix, a second PCR ran for about 7 to 11 cycles. In TCRdb, the 5' RACE reads were re-called with MiXCR into one record per CDR3 protein. The sample includes some 730,000 distinct CDR3 sequences, 20% to 25% of them seen just once. The sequencing input was blood. The receptors here all came from a man between 65 and 85 years old in good health.

There are a few counts of this clonotype. The J gene is TRBJ1-1, the V gene TRBV5-1, with D possibly being TRBD1 (6 bases). V was pared by 4 bases and J by 4 bases, with 17 bases between. In germline, CDR1 is SGHRS, CDR2 YFSETQ. The CDR3 extends over 15 amino acids. The CDR3 nucleotides are TGCGCCAGCAGCGCCTACAGGGATGGGAGCACTGAAGCTTTCTTT. Its protein product is CASSAYRDGSTEAFF.

In this sample, this clonotype turned up a few times. One end of the junction does not line up with germline, which may come from a read error. The chain links TRBV7-9 to TRBJ1-2, with a tentative D call TRBD1 (5 bases). CDR1 and CDR2 from the germline V gene are SEHNR and FQNEAQ (reference sequence). The CDR3 is made up of 14 amino acids. In DNA, the CDR3 is TGTGCCAGCAGCTCGCCAGACAGACGCTATGGCTGCACCTTC. Protein: CASSSPDRRYGCTF.

V gene TRBV7-8 combines with J gene TRBJ2-6; 10 nucleotides align to TRBD1. This CDR3 region has 19 residues. Looked up from germline, CDR1 is SGHVS and CDR2 is FQNEAQ. V shed 6 bases, J shed 1 base, and the junction held 12 bases outside the gene matches. The CDR3 reads CASRKIRDRGLSGANVLTF. DNA for the CDR3: TGTGCCAGCAGAAAAATCCGGGACAGGGGTTTATCTGGGGCCAACGTCCTGACTTTC.

This clonotype has a count of ten or more. V usage is TRBV7-9 and J usage is TRBJ2-2; 7 bases are a match to TRBD1. The CDR3 covers 14 residues. V lost 5 bases, J lost 1 base, and 1 base stayed unmatched. Germline V CDR1 and CDR2: SEHNR, FQNEAQ (reference sequence). As DNA, the CDR3 is TGTGCCAGCAGCAGGACAGGGAACACCGGGGAGCTGTTTTTT. It specifies CASSRTGNTGELFF. The whole variable domain, filled in from reference TRBV7-9 and TRBJ2-2, reads DTGVSQNPRHKITKRGQNVTFRCDPISEHNRLYWYRQTLGQGPEFLTYFQNEAQLEKSRLLSDRFSAERPKGSFSTLEIQRTEQGDSAMYLCASSRTGNTGELFFGEGSRLTVL.

This clonotype was observed many times. The chain has TRBV29-1 and TRBJ2-3; D gene unclear. The V gene lost 3 bases and the J gene lost 0 bases, with 1 base spanning the gap. Germline CDR1 reads SQVTM; CDR2 reads ANQGSEA. The CDR3 contains 11 residues. The CDR3 coding sequence is TGCAGCGTTGACAGCACAGATACGCAGTATTTT. Translating gives CSVDSTDTQYF.